This T cell receptor beta chain stems from a study of blood T cell repertoires in COVID-19. Study-wide background: The cDNA or gDNA used as material had been derived from T cells, B-cell-depleted T cells, or PBMCs.

This clone turned up a few times. Sequencing was performed with immunoSEQ multiplex PCR; in TCRdb, only in-frame clones are kept and a portion is missing. The table includes about 160,000 clones, 85% to 90% detected once. The J segment lost 7 bases and the V segment lost 1 base, leaving 5 bases of the junction unmatched. The germline CDR1 and CDR2 sequences are LGHDT and YNNKEL (reference sequence). CDR3 length: 16 amino acids. The Seattle patients, enrolled during active infection, were followed longitudinally. Sequencing input: peripheral blood. This chain joins TRBV3-1 (or the pseudogene TRBV3-2) and TRBJ2-2, with 11 bases lining up with TRBD1. The clonotype was recovered from a man between 60 and 70 years old with COVID-19, enrolled during active disease. The chain's CDR3 is CASSQARGQGVGELFF. For the CDR3, the DNA is TGTGCCAGCAGCCAAGCCAGGGGACAGGGGGTCGGGGAGCTGTTTTTT.